This passage covers 23 T cell receptor beta chains from one sample sequenced in a study of blood T cell repertoires in COVID-19. Here immunoSEQ multiplex PCR was the method, and the copy in TCRdb shows in-frame clones only, minus some. The data contain about 12,000 clones, roughly four fifths of them seen just once; the ten biggest clones take up around 31%. The sequencing sample was made of peripheral blood. These receptors were obtained from a human donor in a cohort sampled during active COVID-19.

This chain uses TRBV7-8 with TRBJ2-5, with D perhaps matching TRBD2 (6 bases). The germline V gene has CDR1 SGHVS and CDR2 FQNEAQ. Trimming took 0 bases from V and 7 from J, leaving 9 bases between them. This CDR3 region has 13 residues. CDR3 sequence reads: CASSLALEGTQYF. The DNA of the CDR3 is TGTGCCAGCAGCTTAGCGCTGGAGGGGACCCAGTACTTC.

This clone was seen a few times. The genes are TRBV6-5 and TRBJ1-5; D not certain. CDR3 length: 14 residues. Germline values: CDR1 MNHEY, CDR2 SVGAGI. Trimming removed 0 bases at V and 4 bases at J, with 7 bases between. This CDR3 reads CASSYSGKNQPQHF. The CDR3 DNA is TGTGCCAGCAGTTACTCGGGCAAAAATCAGCCCCAGCATTTT.

This clone has a single count. V gene TRBV7-2 combines with J gene TRBJ2-3; no reliable D call. This CDR3 is built from 14 residues. V gave up 3 bases and J gave up 2 bases, with 9 bases separating them. Germline assignment: CDR1 SGHTA and CDR2 FQGNSA. CDR3 DNA sequence: TGTGCCAGCAGCTTGGTGCGGCACACAGATACGCAGTATTTT. Residues: CASSLVRHTDTQYF.

The chain carries TRBV5-8 and TRBJ1-3; D ambiguous. Germline CDR1 is SGHTS and CDR2 is YDEGEE. This CDR3 contains 15 residues. Trimming stripped 6 bases from V and 2 bases from J, with 15 bases between. The CDR3 loop reads CASTPKRAPGNTIYF. CDR3 DNA: TGTGCCAGCACCCCTAAGAGGGCCCCTGGAAACACCATATATTTT.

V usage is TRBV6-5 and J usage is TRBJ1-2, with D uncertain. This CDR3 has 12 residues. From germline, CDR1 is MNHEY and CDR2 SVGAGI. V was clipped by 6 bases and J by 6 bases, with 11 bases between them. CDR3 DNA sequence: TGTGCCAGCAGCAACGGAGGAGATGGCTACACCTTC. Translation: CASSNGGDGYTF.

A note on this clone: Germline is not matched at one junction end, which may reflect a read error. This chain uses TRBV9 with TRBJ2-7, with TRBD2 as a possible D gene (6 bases). The CDR3 spans 14 residues. CDR1 SGDLS and CDR2 YYNGEE come from the germline V gene. In DNA form, the CDR3 reads TGTGCCAGCAGCGTCCGCAGGGACTCCAACGAGCAGTACTTC. Its protein is CASSVRRDSNEQYF. Using reference TRBV9 and TRBJ2-7 for the parts outside the CDR3, the full variable domain is DSGVTQTPKHLITATGQRVTLRCSPRSGDLSVYWYQQSLDQGLQFLIQYYNGEERAKGNILERFSAQQFPDLHSELNLSSLELGDSALYFCASSVRRDSNEQYFGPGTRLTVT.

The chain couples TRBV30 to TRBJ2-1, with a possible D match to TRBD2 (5 bases). The CDR3 covers 13 residues. Germline-derived CDR1 and CDR2 are GTSNPN and SVGIG (reference sequence). Trimming took 3 bases from V and 4 from J, leaving 10 bases between them. The CDR3 DNA reads as TGTGCCTGGAGCGTTACTAGATACAATGAGCAGTTCTTC. This encodes CAWSVTRYNEQFF.

The chain recombines TRBV5-5 with TRBJ1-2; D is ambiguous. This CDR3 region has 12 residues. Germline CDR1 and CDR2: SGHKS and YYEKEE (reference sequence). V was pared by 4 bases and J by 8 bases, with 12 bases between. The CDR3 sequence: CASSRVVGGYTF. The CDR3 bases are TGTGCCAGCAGCCGTGTCGTCGGGGGCTACACCTTC.

The chain recombines TRBV6-5 with TRBJ1-1; 9 bases align to TRBD1. With 8 bases clipped from V and 5 bases from J, the junction kept 9 bases outside the gene matches. Per germline, CDR1 MNHEY and CDR2 SVGAGI. There are 14 residues in the CDR3. The CDR3 reads CASRRHGTGTEAFF. The CDR3 nucleotides are TGTGCCAGCCGAAGACACGGGACAGGGACTGAAGCTTTCTTT.

This rearrangement joins TRBV19 to TRBJ1-1; 7 bases fit TRBD1. CDR1 is LNHDA, CDR2 SQIVND, per germline (reference sequence). The CDR3 loop spans 16 amino acids. V trimming: 1 base; J trimming: 4 bases; junction bases outside the gene matches: 9. CDR3 region: CASSIAPRGVSTEAFF. DNA of the CDR3: TGTGCCAGTAGTATAGCCCCCAGGGGGGTGAGCACTGAAGCTTTCTTT.

In its sample, this clone was seen a few times. The chain has TRBV11-1 and TRBJ2-1; the match to TRBD2 covers 8 bases. V dropped 1 base and J dropped 0; count of bases not matched to a gene: 2. The germline CDR1 and CDR2 sequences are SGHAT and FQDESV (reference sequence). The length of the CDR3 is 16 residues. CDR3 residues: CASSLVAGTSYNEQFF. CDR3 DNA: TGTGCCAGCAGCTTAGTAGCGGGAACCTCCTACAATGAGCAGTTCTTC.

This clone occurred a few times. J is TRBJ2-3 and V is TRBV12-3 or TRBV12-4; 9 bases map to TRBD1. V lost 6 bases and J lost 11; bases outside the gene matches: 9. This CDR3 has 13 residues. Here the CDR3 reads CASRTTGQGMQYF. The CDR3 region has the DNA TGTGCCAGCAGAACTACGGGACAGGGAATGCAGTATTTT.

This clone occurred a few times. V and J are TRBV30 and TRBJ2-5, with D maybe TRBD1 (5 bases). The CDR3 consists of 12 residues. Trimming removed 2 bases from V and 5 bases from J, with 9 bases in between. Germline-derived CDR1 and CDR2 are GTSNPN and SVGIG (reference sequence). CDR3 sequence reads: CAWSWGGETQYF. CDR3 sequence (DNA): TGTGCCTGGAGTTGGGGCGGTGAGACCCAGTACTTC.

This clone was detected a few times. CDR3 nucleotides: TGTGCCAGCAGCCCCGGGACAGGGGCCGCTTTCTTT. Protein product: CASSPGTGAAFF. This chain joins TRBV6-4 and TRBJ1-1; 10 nucleotides line up with TRBD1. The CDR3 spans 12 residues. Germline V gives CDR1 MRHNA, CDR2 SNTAGT. V trimming: 6 bases; J trimming: 11 bases; junction bases outside the gene matches: 6.

This clone has just a few counts. The gene calls are TRBV6-2 or TRBV6-3 and TRBJ2-6; maybe TRBD2 (6 bases). V was trimmed by 3 bases and J by 3 bases, leaving 9 bases between them. Germline-derived CDR1 and CDR2 are MNHEY and SVGEGT. The CDR3 has 15 amino acids. Here the CDR3 reads CASSYGGSGANVLTF. For the CDR3, the DNA is TGTGCCAGCAGTTATGGGGGGAGTGGGGCCAACGTCCTGACTTTC.

The genes are TRBV24-1 and TRBJ2-5, with no clear D. This CDR3 region has 14 residues. The V and J ends lost 6 bases and 5 bases respectively, with 15 bases between them. Looked up from germline, CDR1 is KGHDR and CDR2 is SFDVKD. CDR3 loop: CATSLGGLEETQYF. CDR3 DNA: TGTGCCACCAGTCTAGGCGGCTTGGAGGAGACCCAGTACTTC.

This clone has only a few counts. This rearrangement joins TRBV27 to TRBJ2-7, with D perhaps matching TRBD1 (6 bases). CDR1 is MNHEY and CDR2 is SMNVEV in the germline V gene (reference sequence). This CDR3 spans 13 amino acids. V was pared by 5 bases and J by 6 bases, with 14 bases between. The CDR3 spells CASSPNRDTEQYF. CDR3 nucleotide sequence: TGTGCCAGCAGTCCAAATCGGGACACCGAGCAGTACTTC.

The gene calls are TRBV18 and TRBJ2-5; 9 bases are a match to TRBD2. V shed 6 bases and J 5 bases; nucleotides not matched to a gene: 7. Germline lookup yields CDR1 KGHSH and CDR2 LQKENI. The CDR3 is 14 amino acids. The CDR3 DNA reads as TGTGCCAGCTCGCCCAGTGCGGGAGGGGAGACCCAGTACTTC. This gives the protein CASSPSAGGETQYF.

The chain uses TRBV6-1 and TRBJ2-1, with a weak D call TRBD2 (5 bases). This CDR3 is 15 amino acids long. The V end lost 2 bases, the J end lost 4 bases, and 12 bases lay between the germline ends. Germline V CDR1 and CDR2: MNHNS, SASEGT. In DNA form, the CDR3 reads TGTGCCAGCAGTGAAATGGCGGGCGGGTACAATGAGCAGTTCTTC. Encoded protein: CASSEMAGGYNEQFF.

The rearrangement uses TRBV28 and TRBJ2-3, with 7 bases identical to TRBD2. Germline V CDR1 and CDR2: MDHEN, SYDVKM. The CDR3 runs 15 residues. The ends lost 6 bases at V and 2 bases at J; junction bases unmatched: 8. In DNA, the CDR3 is TGTGCCAGCAGGGGGGGGAAGCGGATCACAGATACGCAGTATTTT. Its translation: CASRGGKRITDTQYF.

This clone was seen a single time. V gene TRBV28 combines with J gene TRBJ2-5; 7 bases line up with TRBD1. The J segment lost 7 bases and the V segment lost 5 bases, leaving 13 bases of the junction unmatched. CDR1 and CDR2 (germline): MDHEN, SYDVKM. The CDR3 has 15 residues. CDR3 bases: TGTGCCAGCAGTCAAGGGACAGCTCTTAGAGGGACCCAGTACTTC. Translation gives CASSQGTALRGTQYF.

The V call is TRBV4-1, the J call TRBJ2-1; no firm D call. Germline V lookup: CDR1 MGHRA, CDR2 YSYEKL. V was shortened by 1 base and J by 8 bases, with 12 bases between the two germline ends. CDR3 length: 14 amino acids. The DNA of the CDR3 is TGCGCCAGCAGCCAAGCTGCCAACCGCGATGAGCAGTTCTTC. Protein: CASSQAANRDEQFF.

This chain connects TRBV3-1 (or the pseudogene TRBV3-2) to TRBJ1-2; D might be TRBD1 (6 bases). This CDR3 contains 13 residues. V shed 4 bases and J shed 9 bases, with 15 bases lying between them. CDR1 LGHDT and CDR2 YNNKEL come from the germline V gene (reference sequence). The CDR3 nucleotides read TGTGCCAGCAGCCCCAGCCTACAGGGTAGCTACACCTTC. Protein: CASSPSLQGSYTF.